A single sample gave rise to the 9 T cell receptor beta chains below, sequenced in a study of blood T cell repertoires in COVID-19. Sequenced by immunoSEQ multiplex PCR; TCRdb stores in-frame clones only, minus some. The table has 120,000 to 150,000 clones, approximately 81% seen once. Sample: peripheral blood. The receptors originated from a human donor in a cohort sampled during active COVID-19.

This clone has only one observation. This chain links TRBV19 with TRBJ1-5; D call uncertain. This CDR3 has 14 residues. V lost 5 bases and J 7 bases, leaving 15 bases between the germline ends. CDR1 is LNHDA, CDR2 SQIVND, per germline (reference sequence). The CDR3 coding sequence is TGTGCCAGTAGTGGTGCCAGACTAGGGCAGCCCCAGCATTTT. Its translation is CASSGARLGQPQHF.

Points on this clone: The same CDR3 arises from other DNA sequences in this sample as well. V gene TRBV5-1 combines with J gene TRBJ2-6, with D maybe TRBD1 (5 bases). This CDR3 is built from 15 residues. Trimming pared 2 bases from V and 1 base from J, leaving 7 bases between. Looked up from germline, CDR1 is SGHRS and CDR2 is YFSETQ. CDR3 sequence: CASSLGASGANVLTF. The CDR3 DNA is TGCGCCAGCAGCTTAGGGGCTTCTGGGGCCAACGTCCTGACTTTC.

This clone showed up just once. J is TRBJ2-7 and V is TRBV5-6, with TRBD1 matching 7 bases. The germline V gene encodes CDR1 SGHDT and CDR2 YYEEEE. V dropped 4 bases and J dropped 7; count of bases not matched to a gene: 8. CDR3 length equals 13 residues. The CDR3: CASSLLTGNEQYF. The DNA for the CDR3 is TGTGCCAGCAGCCTATTGACAGGGAATGAGCAGTACTTC.

V and J are TRBV6-5 and TRBJ1-5, with 9 bases lining up with TRBD1. V was clipped by 6 bases and J by 5 bases; unmatched bases: 8. The length of the CDR3 is 15 residues. The germline gives CDR1 MNHEY, CDR2 SVGAGI. CDR3 loop: CASRKTGGPDQPQHF. In nucleotides, the CDR3 is TGTGCCAGCAGGAAAACAGGGGGCCCAGATCAGCCCCAGCATTTT.

This sequence joins TRBV30 and TRBJ2-1; 11 nucleotides match TRBD2. The CDR3 is 13 amino acids. V lost 6 bases to trimming and J lost 9 bases; unmatched junction nucleotides: 7. Germline V gives CDR1 GTSNPN, CDR2 SVGIG (reference sequence). The CDR3 protein is CACHSGGAGEQFF. CDR3 in DNA: TGTGCCTGCCATAGCGGGGGGGCCGGTGAGCAGTTCTTC. Full variable domain (remainder filled in from reference TRBV30 and TRBJ2-1): SQTIHQWPATLVQPVGSPLSLECTVEGTSNPNLYWYRQAAGRGLQLLFYSVGIGQISSEVPQNLSASRPQDRQFILSSKKLLLSDSGFYLCACHSGGAGEQFFGPGTRLTVL.

The sample holds a few counts of this clone. The J gene is TRBJ2-5, the V gene TRBV4-1; 12 bases align to TRBD2. After removal of 4 bases from V and 7 bases from J, the junction contained 7 bases not matched to a gene. The CDR3 loop spans 15 amino acids. Germline V gives CDR1 MGHRA, CDR2 YSYEKL. The CDR3, as DNA: TGCGCCAGCAGCCTCCGGACTAGCGGGGAGGGGACCCAGTACTTC. It codes for CASSLRTSGEGTQYF.

The J gene is TRBJ1-2, the V gene TRBV5-1, with 7 bases identical to TRBD1. After removal of 2 bases from V and 4 bases from J, the junction contained 8 bases not matched to a gene. The germline V gene has CDR1 SGHRS and CDR2 YFSETQ. The CDR3 runs 15 residues. CDR3 amino acids: CASSFAGGPSYGYTF. In DNA, the CDR3 is TGCGCCAGCAGCTTCGCAGGGGGGCCCAGCTATGGCTACACCTTC.

This clone has just a few counts. The chain carries TRBV27 and TRBJ1-5, with D perhaps TRBD1 (5 bases). Germline V gives CDR1 MNHEY, CDR2 SMNVEV (reference sequence). V gave up 3 bases and J gave up 1 base, with 7 bases separating them. The CDR3 runs 14 residues. The CDR3 loop reads CASSFSGSNQPQHF. DNA of the CDR3: TGTGCCAGCAGTTTCTCAGGGAGCAATCAGCCCCAGCATTTT.

This clone has a single count. The chain employs TRBV7-6 and TRBJ2-3; 10 nucleotides match TRBD1. V dropped 0 bases and J dropped 9; count of bases not matched to a gene: 9. The CDR3 spans 16 residues. Germline CDR1 is SGHVS and CDR2 is FNYEAQ. The CDR3 loop reads CASSLAPGQGSLTQYF. In DNA, the CDR3 is TGTGCCAGCAGCTTAGCACCGGGACAGGGGAGTTTGACGCAGTATTTT.